Each of the 29 T cell receptor beta chains below was sequenced from the same sample in a study of blood T cells in healthy people across ages. Alongside a J-beta primer mix, a sample-barcoded 5' primer served in a second PCR lasting about 7 to 12 cycles. One entry per CDR3 protein, called by TCRdb with MiXCR from the 5' RACE reads. This sample has around 790,000 distinct CDR3 sequences, with 44% found just once. The material sequenced was blood. All receptors derive from a man aged 55 to 70 in good health.

Points on this clonotype: Germline and junction disagree at one end, which may indicate a read error. The chain recombines TRBV15 with TRBJ2-1, with no clear D. CDR1 and CDR2 from the germline V gene are LNHNV and YYDKDF (reference sequence). The CDR3 contains 12 residues. The CDR3 nucleotides are TGTGCCACCGGCAGAGATACGAAAGAGCAGTTCTTC. Residues: CATGRDTKEQFF.

The V gene is TRBV15, the J gene TRBJ2-5; D is perhaps TRBD1 (6 bases). This CDR3 has 14 amino acids. V lost 9 bases and J lost 11, with 25 bases in between. Germline CDR1 reads LNHNV; CDR2 reads YYDKDF (reference sequence). The CDR3 nucleotides read TGTGCCACGAGGCGTGGGGGCTCCTACAATGAGCAGTACTTC. Its translation is CATRRGGSYNEQYF.

V and J are TRBV7-2 and TRBJ2-3; TRBD2 agrees at 11 bases. The CDR3 covers 16 residues. J gave up 2 bases and V 3 bases, and 4 bases lay outside the gene matches. The germline CDR1 and CDR2 sequences are SGHTA and FQGNSA. In nucleotides, the CDR3 is TGTGCCAGCAGCTTTGGACTAGCGGGCTACACAGATACGCAGTATTTT. This gives the protein CASSFGLAGYTDTQYF.

V is TRBV9 and J is TRBJ1-2; the D is unclear. V gave up 2 bases and J gave up 7 bases, with 15 bases separating them. The CDR3 is 14 amino acids. The germline V gene has CDR1 SGDLS and CDR2 YYNGEE. The CDR3: CASSVNAGYTGYTF. As DNA, the CDR3 is TGTGCCAGCAGCGTTAATGCAGGATACACTGGCTACACCTTC.

Only a few counts were recorded for this clonotype. This chain uses TRBV27 with TRBJ2-7; possible D gene TRBD1, 6 bases. V gave up 1 base and J gave up 6 bases, with 13 bases separating them. Per germline, CDR1 MNHEY and CDR2 SMNVEV (reference sequence). This CDR3 has 14 amino acids. In DNA form, the CDR3 reads TGTGCCAGCAGTTTATTTGCAGGGGTAACCGAGCAGTACTTC. Translated: CASSLFAGVTEQYF.

The rearrangement links TRBV10-2 to TRBJ2-7; D call uncertain. CDR3 length equals 14 residues. Germline lookup yields CDR1 WSHSY and CDR2 SAAADI. The V end was cut by 1 base, the J end by 2 bases, with 9 bases between. The CDR3 loop is CASSELGIPYEQYF. CDR3 nucleotides: TGCGCCAGCAGTGAGTTAGGGATACCCTACGAGCAGTACTTC.

This clonotype has a handful of counts. The chain carries TRBV5-6 and TRBJ2-1; maybe TRBD2 (7 bases). The CDR3 is made up of 17 amino acids. Germline CDR1 and CDR2: SGHDT and YYEEEE. Trimming left V 2 bases short and J 1 base short, with 16 bases between. The CDR3 sequence: CASSFDGRGGSYNEQFF. DNA of the CDR3: TGTGCCAGCAGCTTCGATGGCAGGGGAGGGTCCTACAATGAGCAGTTCTTC.

The rearrangement joins TRBV27 to TRBJ2-7; D may match TRBD1 or TRBD2 (5 bases each). Germline lookup yields CDR1 MNHEY and CDR2 SMNVEV (reference sequence). This CDR3 has 15 residues. Trimming stripped 3 bases from V and 2 bases from J, with 14 bases between. The CDR3 spells CASSFIGDRAYEQYF. The CDR3 nucleotides are TGTGCCAGCAGTTTCATAGGGGACCGAGCCTACGAGCAGTACTTC.

This clonotype was seen a handful of times. In DNA form, the CDR3 reads TGCAGCGTCATGACTAGCGGCTCAGCGGCAGATACGCAGTATTTT. It yields the protein CSVMTSGSAADTQYF. The gene calls are TRBV29-1 and TRBJ2-3, with 9 bases that match TRBD2. Germline CDR1 is SQVTM and CDR2 is ANQGSEA. This CDR3 is 15 amino acids long. The V gene end was trimmed by 6 bases and the J gene end by 4 bases; junction bases not matched to a gene: 11.

This clonotype was counted between two and nine times. This chain connects TRBV4-1 to TRBJ2-5; D is uncertain. Germline V gene sequence: CDR1 MGHRA, CDR2 YSYEKL. The CDR3 has 13 residues. Trimming cost V 1 base and J 2 bases, with 5 bases left between them. CDR3 sequence: CASSQVTQETQYF. For the CDR3, the DNA is TGCGCCAGCAGCCAAGTAACTCAAGAGACCCAGTACTTC.

J is TRBJ1-5 and V is TRBV3-1; D is uncertain. V gave up 5 bases and J gave up 5 bases, with 7 bases separating them. CDR3 length: 12 residues. The germline gives CDR1 LGHDT, CDR2 YNNKEL (reference sequence). DNA of the CDR3: TGTGCCAGCAGCTCCCTAGATCAGCCCCAGCATTTT. Translating it yields CASSSLDQPQHF.

A few counts support this clonotype. The chain is built from TRBV7-6 and TRBJ2-3; D gene ambiguous. Germline loops: CDR1 SGHVS, CDR2 FNYEAQ. Trimming left V 0 bases short and J 3 bases short, with 10 bases between. This CDR3 has 15 residues. DNA for the CDR3: TGTGCCAGCAGCTTAGCGGGGTTTATAACAGATACGCAGTATTTT. Its translation: CASSLAGFITDTQYF.

In this sample, this clonotype turned up once. The chain links TRBV24-1 to TRBJ2-3; 7 positions agree with TRBD1. Germline trimming cut 4 bases from V and 5 bases from J; bases unmatched to any gene: 2. This CDR3 has 13 amino acids. Germline V lookup: CDR1 KGHDR, CDR2 SFDVKD. The CDR3 DNA reads TGTGCCACCAGTGAACAGGGGAAAGATACGCAGTATTTT. Protein sequence: CATSEQGKDTQYF.

This clonotype has more than one count but fewer than ten. The J gene is TRBJ2-1, the V gene TRBV11-2; 9 nucleotides match TRBD1. Germline CDR1 reads SGHAT; CDR2 reads FQNNGV. V lost 0 bases to trimming and J lost 5 bases; unmatched junction nucleotides: 5. The CDR3 spans 16 residues. The CDR3 DNA reads as TGTGCCAGCAGCTTAGATCTGGGACAGGGCCACAATGAGCAGTTCTTC. Encoded protein: CASSLDLGQGHNEQFF.

This clonotype has a handful of counts. The CDR3 here is CASSYPRGEGNEQYF. The CDR3 DNA sequence: TGTGCCAGCAGTTACCCTCGGGGGGAAGGAAATGAGCAGTACTTC. The chain links TRBV6-6 to TRBJ2-5; the match to TRBD2 covers 7 bases. Germline lookup yields CDR1 MNHNY and CDR2 SVGAGI (reference sequence). This CDR3 region has 15 residues. J lost 11 bases, V lost 2 bases, and 14 bases had no gene match.

In this sample, this clonotype turned up a few times. The gene calls are TRBV6-2 or TRBV6-3 and TRBJ2-4; 8 bases match TRBD1. V was pared by 6 bases and J by 1 base, with 2 bases of the junction left unmatched. The CDR3 covers 14 residues. The V gene's germline CDR1 is MNHEY and CDR2 SVGEGT. CDR3: CASRRQGAKNIQYF. The CDR3 coding sequence is TGTGCCAGCAGGAGACAGGGGGCCAAAAACATTCAGTACTTC.

The chain couples TRBV7-8 to TRBJ2-4; D not resolved. TRBJ2-7 explains the end of the DNA better; the J call may be wrong. Germline V gives CDR1 SGHVS, CDR2 FQNEAQ. CDR3 length: 12 residues. CDR3 sequence: CASSTSNLEQYF. CDR3 nucleotide sequence: TGTGCCAGCTCCACGTCCAACCTCGAGCAGTACTTC.

The CDR3 region has the DNA TGTGCCAGCAGTGAGACTGGACTAGTCGCCCACGAGCAGTACTTC. Protein sequence: CASSETGLVAHEQYF. This chain connects TRBV6-2 or TRBV6-3 to TRBJ2-7; the match to TRBD2 covers 7 bases. The CDR3 is 15 amino acids. CDR1 is MNHEY, CDR2 SVGEGT, per germline. Trimming removed 5 bases from V and 5 bases from J; junction bases left unmatched: 12.

V usage is TRBV7-2 and J usage is TRBJ2-5; D uncertain. Germline assignment: CDR1 SGHTA and CDR2 FQGNSA. Trimming took off 6 bases at V and 4 bases at J, with 12 bases between the two ends. The CDR3 runs 13 residues. The CDR3 sequence is CASSLSNTETQYF. In DNA, the CDR3 is TGTGCCAGCAGTTTAAGCAATACAGAGACCCAGTACTTC.

The chain combines TRBV20-1 with TRBJ1-5, with D perhaps TRBD1 (6 bases). The germline V gene encodes CDR1 DFQATT and CDR2 SNEGSKA (reference sequence). This CDR3 comprises 13 residues. The V and J ends lost 2 bases and 8 bases respectively, with 13 bases between them. The CDR3 nucleotides are TGCAGTGCTAGACGACAGGCCGGGGAGCCCCAGCATTTT. Amino acid sequence: CSARRQAGEPQHF.

V and J are TRBV12-5 and TRBJ2-1; 8 bases map to TRBD2. This CDR3 spans 16 amino acids. Germline-derived CDR1 and CDR2 are LGHNT and FRNRAP. With V trimmed by 1 base and J by 5 bases, 7 bases remained unmatched. CDR3 DNA sequence: TGTGCTAGTGGTTTGGAGTCGGGGGGGCTCGACAATGAGCAGTTCTTC. Amino acid sequence: CASGLESGGLDNEQFF.

This clonotype was seen only a few times. This chain uses TRBV7-3 with TRBJ2-3; 7 bases map to TRBD2. With 1 base clipped from V and 6 bases from J, the junction kept 1 base outside the gene matches. The CDR3 is 13 amino acids. Germline V gene sequence: CDR1 SGHTA, CDR2 FQGTGA. Here the CDR3 reads CASSLREGDTQYF. The DNA of the CDR3 is TGTGCCAGCAGCTTAAGGGAGGGCGATACGCAGTATTTT.

V gene TRBV4-1 combines with J gene TRBJ2-2; 12 bases match TRBD1. V shed 0 bases and J 4 bases; nucleotides not matched to a gene: 12. There are 20 residues in the CDR3. Germline V CDR1 and CDR2: MGHRA, YSYEKL. The CDR3 loop is CASSQEYWDRGRAGTGELFF. For the CDR3, the DNA is TGCGCCAGCAGCCAAGAATATTGGGACAGGGGGCGAGCGGGCACCGGGGAGCTGTTTTTT.

This clonotype was picked up a small number of times. The chain has TRBV15 and TRBJ1-2; 9 positions match TRBD1. This CDR3 has 14 amino acids. V shed 6 bases and J 8 bases; nucleotides not matched to a gene: 10. Germline CDR1 is LNHNV and CDR2 is YYDKDF (reference sequence). The DNA for the CDR3 is TGTGCCACCAGTTTGAGACAGGGGGGGGACGGCTACACCTTC. It codes for CATSLRQGGDGYTF.

The chain uses TRBV25-1 and TRBJ2-5; perhaps TRBD2 as D (7 bases). The germline gives CDR1 MGHDK, CDR2 SYGVNS. The V and J ends lost 7 bases and 3 bases respectively, with 12 bases between them. The CDR3 is 13 amino acids. The CDR3 DNA sequence: TGTGCCAGCAACCGAGGGGGGGAAGAGACCCAGTACTTC. Its translation is CASNRGGEETQYF.

V usage is TRBV5-6 and J usage is TRBJ2-7, with D perhaps matching TRBD1 (5 bases). Looked up from germline, CDR1 is SGHDT and CDR2 is YYEEEE. Trimming cost V 0 bases and J 2 bases, with 9 bases left between them. The CDR3 length is 14 residues. The CDR3 coding sequence is TGTGCCAGCAGCTTGGCTGTGACAGCCTACGAGCAGTACTTC. Its protein product is CASSLAVTAYEQYF.

This clonotype came up once. This chain links TRBV7-9 with TRBJ2-3; D possibly corresponds to TRBD2 (6 bases). Trimming cost V 4 bases and J 1 base, with 9 bases left between them. The CDR3 extends over 14 amino acids. In germline, CDR1 is SEHNR, CDR2 FQNEAQ (reference sequence). In DNA form, the CDR3 reads TGTGCCAGCAGCTCTAGCGACGGCACAGATACGCAGTATTTT. It is translated as CASSSSDGTDTQYF. The entire variable domain, with the rest obtained from reference TRBV7-9 and TRBJ2-3, is as follows: DTGVSQNPRHKITKRGQNVTFRCDPISEHNRLYWYRQTLGQGPEFLTYFQNEAQLEKSRLLSDRFSAERPKGSFSTLEIQRTEQGDSAMYLCASSSSDGTDTQYFGPGTRLTVL.

This clonotype was seen a single time. The chain carries TRBV7-2 and TRBJ2-1; 9 nucleotides align to TRBD1. Trimming cost V 4 bases and J 6 bases; bases outside gene matches: 10. The CDR3 sequence is 16 residues long. CDR1 and CDR2 from the germline V gene are SGHTA and FQGNSA. As DNA, the CDR3 is TGTGCCAGCAGCTCCGATCCCTCGACAGGGGGCAATGAGCAGTTCTTC. It encodes CASSSDPSTGGNEQFF.

In its sample, this clonotype was seen a few times. The chain couples TRBV7-2 to TRBJ1-6; D call uncertain. The CDR3 runs 14 residues. The germline V gene has CDR1 SGHTA and CDR2 FQGNSA. Deletions cut 5 bases from V and 10 bases from J, with 15 bases between. The CDR3 DNA reads TGTGCCAGCAGCCCGGACCCTGGACGGTCACCCCTCCACTTT. This sequence encodes CASSPDPGRSPLHF.